These 27 T cell receptor beta chains originate from one sample sequenced in a study of sequential checkpoint blockade in melanoma. Specified treatment: randomized to nivolumab then ipilimumab (arm A) or the reverse (arm B). Some clones are missing from TCRdb's copy, which holds only in-frame ones; the method was immunoSEQ multiplex PCR. The table has 25,000 to 35,000 clones, about 83% seen once. The material was CD8+ T cells sorted from blood (inferred from file names), obtained from a patient given nivolumab and ipilimumab in sequence. Every receptor here comes from a human donor with melanoma.

The chain employs TRBV5-6 and TRBJ1-1; D is undetermined. V was clipped by 4 bases and J by 7 bases, with 14 bases between them. CDR3 size: 13 residues. Germline V lookup: CDR1 SGHDT, CDR2 YYEEEE. CDR3 amino acids: CASSPTSPSEAFF. DNA for the CDR3: TGTGCCAGCAGCCCTACTTCTCCAAGTGAAGCTTTCTTT.

The chain couples TRBV29-1 to TRBJ2-5; D remains unclear. The CDR3 loop spans 13 amino acids. V lost 3 bases and J lost 7, with 15 bases in between. Germline lookup yields CDR1 SQVTM and CDR2 ANQGSEA. CDR3 in DNA: TGCAGCGTTGAGGCGGCCGAGAAGCCGACCCAGTACTTC. This codes for CSVEAAEKPTQYF.

The chain combines TRBV7-3 with TRBJ2-2; 7 bases are a match to TRBD2. Germline-derived CDR1 and CDR2 are SGHTA and FQGTGA. The length of the CDR3 is 12 residues. V lost 8 bases and J lost 5; bases outside the gene matches: 2. The CDR3 DNA reads as TGTGCCAGCGGGGACTATACCGGGGAGCTGTTTTTT. Protein product: CASGDYTGELFF.

V and J are TRBV6-1 and TRBJ2-5; 8 nucleotides line up with TRBD1. The CDR3 has 15 residues. Germline trimming cut 6 bases from V and 2 bases from J; bases unmatched to any gene: 8. Germline V gene lookup returns CDR1 MNHNS and CDR2 SASEGT. The CDR3 loop reads CASSPGTGFQETQYF. The CDR3, as DNA: TGTGCCAGCAGCCCCGGGACAGGTTTTCAAGAGACCCAGTACTTC.

In the case of this clone: Its ends do not fully match the called genes, so a read error is possible. CDR3 nucleotides: TGTGCCAGCAGTCCAGGGACTGTCGGGAATGAGCAGCTCTTC. It specifies CASSPGTVGNEQLF. The V and J genes are TRBV28 and TRBJ2-1, with a weak D call TRBD2 (6 bases). The CDR3 has 14 amino acids. Germline V gives CDR1 MDHEN, CDR2 SYDVKM.

The CDR3 DNA reads TGTGCCAGCAGCCTGGGAACAGGGGTATCCTACGAGCAGTACTTC. Translation: CASSLGTGVSYEQYF. The V call is TRBV7-6, the J call TRBJ2-7; 7 bases are a match to TRBD1. This CDR3 is 15 amino acids long. Germline CDR1 reads SGHVS; CDR2 reads FNYEAQ. Losses at the gene ends were 5 bases for V and 1 base for J; bases not matched to a gene: 8.

Comments on this clone: This specimen includes other DNA sequences encoding the same CDR3. The chain recombines TRBV28 with TRBJ2-5, with TRBD2 as a possible D gene (5 bases). There are 13 residues in the CDR3. Germline V CDR1 and CDR2: MDHEN, SYDVKM. V lost 1 base and J 7 bases, leaving 10 bases between the germline ends. The CDR3 nucleotides read TGTGCCAGCAGTTTATCCACTCGGGGGACCCAGTACTTC. It is translated as CASSLSTRGTQYF.

The rearrangement joins TRBV9 to TRBJ2-1, with TRBD2 matching over 12 bases. The J segment lost 6 bases and the V segment lost 3 bases, leaving 7 bases of the junction unmatched. CDR3 length: 16 amino acids. Germline values: CDR1 SGDLS, CDR2 YYNGEE. The CDR3 loop is CASSEPPLAGGNEQFF. In nucleotides, the CDR3 is TGTGCCAGCAGCGAGCCCCCACTAGCGGGAGGCAATGAGCAGTTCTTC.

In its sample, this clone was seen once. The chain couples TRBV4-3 to TRBJ2-2; a possible D gene is TRBD1 (6 bases). Trimming took off 4 bases at V and 4 bases at J, with 22 bases between the two ends. The germline CDR1 and CDR2 sequences are LGHNA and YSLEER. This CDR3 has 18 amino acids. CDR3 DNA sequence: TGCGCCAGCAGCCCTTCACGTTCCGGGACATGGGGCACCGGGGAGCTGTTTTTT. Amino acid sequence: CASSPSRSGTWGTGELFF.

The genes are TRBV7-6 and TRBJ1-6, with a possible D match to TRBD1 (5 bases). CDR1 and CDR2 (germline): SGHVS, FNYEAQ. Between the trimmed V and J ends, which lost 6 bases and 10 bases, there was a span of 19 bases. This CDR3 has 15 amino acids. CDR3 nucleotide sequence: TGTGCCAGCAGGGTCGACAGTGCCTTATTCTCACCCCTCCACTTT. Amino acid sequence: CASRVDSALFSPLHF.

The rearrangement uses TRBV5-8 and TRBJ2-7; 12 bases fit TRBD1. Germline CDR1 reads SGHTS; CDR2 reads YDEGEE. The V gene end was trimmed by 4 bases and the J gene end by 5 bases; junction bases not matched to a gene: 7. The CDR3 length is 15 residues. As DNA, the CDR3 is TGTGCCAGCAGCCACCGGGACAGGGGGCTGGACGAGCAGTACTTC. Translated, it gives CASSHRDRGLDEQYF.

The V and J genes are TRBV4-3 and TRBJ2-3, with 9 positions matching TRBD1. The germline V gene has CDR1 LGHNA and CDR2 YSLEER. This CDR3 region has 16 residues. The V gene end was trimmed by 3 bases and the J gene end by 1 base; junction bases not matched to a gene: 5. The CDR3 sequence is CASSQFRDRGTDTQYF. Written as DNA, the CDR3 is TGCGCCAGCAGCCAGTTCCGGGACAGGGGCACAGATACGCAGTATTTT.

The rearrangement uses TRBV7-6 and TRBJ1-4, with TRBD1 matching 10 bases. Germline V lookup: CDR1 SGHVS, CDR2 FNYEAQ. Trimming cost V 1 base and J 7 bases; bases outside gene matches: 9. The length of the CDR3 is 17 residues. The CDR3 loop is CASSLEGQGRWSEKLFF. CDR3 in DNA: TGTGCCAGCAGCTTAGAGGGACAGGGGAGGTGGTCTGAAAAACTGTTTTTT.

This clone was seen just once. The chain links TRBV29-1 to TRBJ2-7, with D perhaps TRBD2 (5 bases). Trimming took 8 bases from V and 1 from J, leaving 12 bases between them. CDR1 is SQVTM, CDR2 ANQGSEA, per germline. CDR3 length: 12 amino acids. In DNA form, the CDR3 reads TGCAGCTCCTCCAGCGGTTCCTACGAGCAGTACTTC. Translating it yields CSSSSGSYEQYF.

This clone was counted only a few times. This chain uses TRBV11-1 with TRBJ2-3, with a weak D call TRBD1 (6 bases). V was clipped by 6 bases and J by 4 bases, with 14 bases between them. This CDR3 contains 14 residues. Germline CDR1 and CDR2: SGHAT and FQDESV (reference sequence). CDR3 loop: CASSLGRGADTQYF. The CDR3 bases are TGTGCCAGCAGTTTGGGCAGGGGCGCAGATACGCAGTATTTT.

The chain has TRBV6-8 and TRBJ2-1; D gene ambiguous. The CDR3 is 9 residues long. The germline CDR1 and CDR2 sequences are MNHGY and SAAAGT. V gave up 7 bases and J gave up 10 bases, with 5 bases separating them. The CDR3 region has the DNA TGTGCCAGCATACGGGAGCAGTTCTTC. Amino acid sequence: CASIREQFF.

The chain has TRBV9 and TRBJ1-2; TRBD1 matches at 7 bases. The trim removed 3 bases at V and 7 bases at J, leaving 3 bases unmatched. Looked up from germline, CDR1 is SGDLS and CDR2 is YYNGEE. The CDR3 has 12 amino acids. This CDR3 is CASSAAGGGYTF. In DNA form, the CDR3 reads TGTGCCAGCAGCGCCGCAGGGGGTGGCTACACCTTC.

The V and J genes are TRBV28 and TRBJ2-7; D unresolved. The CDR3 spans 13 residues. Germline CDR1 is MDHEN and CDR2 is SYDVKM. V dropped 3 bases and J dropped 0 bases, with 6 bases sitting between them. The CDR3 reads CASSLSVSYEQYF. The DNA for the CDR3 is TGTGCCAGCAGTTTGTCAGTCTCCTACGAGCAGTACTTC. The full variable domain, its missing parts supplied by reference TRBV28 and TRBJ2-7, is DVKVTQSSRYLVKRTGEKVFLECVQDMDHENMFWYRQDPGLGLRLIYFSYDVKMKEKGDIPEGYSVSREKKERFSLILESASTNQTSMYLCASSLSVSYEQYFGPGTRLTVT.

J is TRBJ1-2 and V is TRBV27; maybe TRBD1 (5 bases). The CDR3 sequence is 11 residues long. Trimming took off 7 bases at V and 6 bases at J, with 9 bases between the two ends. The germline gives CDR1 MNHEY, CDR2 SMNVEV (reference sequence). CDR3 in amino acids: CASTAGNGYTF. CDR3 coding DNA: TGTGCCAGCACTGCAGGGAATGGCTACACCTTC.

The chain uses TRBV4-3 and TRBJ1-1; the match to TRBD1 covers 7 bases. The V segment lost 1 base and the J segment 5 bases; nucleotides outside the gene matches: 4. Germline V CDR1 and CDR2: LGHNA, YSLEER. The CDR3 is 14 residues long. In DNA, the CDR3 is TGCGCCAGCAGCCAAGCACAGGGGAAAACTGAAGCTTTCTTT. The encoded protein is CASSQAQGKTEAFF.

V is TRBV4-1 and J is TRBJ2-7; D possibly corresponds to TRBD1 (6 bases). Germline V lookup: CDR1 MGHRA, CDR2 YSYEKL. V shed 0 bases and J shed 6 bases, with 12 bases lying between them. The CDR3 sequence is 14 residues long. The CDR3 DNA sequence: TGCGCCAGCAGCCAAGAACAGGGACCCTTCGAGCAGTACTTC. It specifies CASSQEQGPFEQYF.

The J gene is TRBJ2-5, the V gene TRBV27; D is undetermined. This CDR3 contains 14 residues. The germline gives CDR1 MNHEY, CDR2 SMNVEV (reference sequence). The ends were cut back, 1 base at V and 1 base at J, with 7 bases in the middle. The CDR3: CASSLYGFQETQYF. The CDR3 DNA is TGTGCCAGCAGTTTATATGGCTTCCAAGAGACCCAGTACTTC.

V usage is TRBV27 and J usage is TRBJ2-5, with 8 bases that match TRBD1. V lost 5 bases and J lost 1; bases outside the gene matches: 3. CDR1 MNHEY and CDR2 SMNVEV come from the germline V gene (reference sequence). CDR3 length: 14 amino acids. CDR3 nucleotides: TGTGCCAGCAGTCCGGACAGGGCCCAAGAGACCCAGTACTTC. Protein product: CASSPDRAQETQYF.

This clone came up a few times. The CDR3 sequence: CASSGGDSESEKLFF. CDR3 sequence (DNA): TGTGCCAGCAGTGGTGGGGACAGCGAGTCAGAAAAACTGTTTTTT. The chain employs TRBV6-1 and TRBJ1-4; the match to TRBD1 covers 7 bases. Germline V gene data show CDR1 as MNHNS and CDR2 as SASEGT. CDR3 size: 15 residues. J was trimmed by 8 bases and V by 4 bases; bases with no gene match: 10.

The gene calls are TRBV4-2 and TRBJ2-5; D gene unclear. The germline gives CDR1 LGHNA, CDR2 YNFKEQ. This CDR3 comprises 15 residues. V was cut by 0 bases and J by 5 bases, with 13 bases left in between. CDR3 coding DNA: TGTGCCAGCAGCCAAGACGCCCAGTCTCCTGAGACCCAGTACTTC. It encodes CASSQDAQSPETQYF.

The gene calls are TRBV5-1 and TRBJ2-1; D may be TRBD2 (6 bases). Germline V lookup: CDR1 SGHRS, CDR2 YFSETQ. The CDR3 has 15 residues. V shed 0 bases and J shed 1 base, with 8 bases lying between them. In nucleotides, the CDR3 is TGCGCCAGCAGCTTGGGCGGGACTTCCTACAATGAGCAGTTCTTC. As protein: CASSLGGTSYNEQFF.

This clone came up once. The chain uses TRBV4-3 and TRBJ1-5; weak D call: TRBD1 (5 bases). CDR3 size: 15 residues. With 1 base removed from V and 4 bases from J, the gap between germline ends came to 11 bases. In germline, CDR1 is LGHNA, CDR2 YSLEER. The DNA of the CDR3 is TGCGCCAGCAGCCAAGGGAGGGGCGGGAATCAGCCCCAGCATTTT. This encodes CASSQGRGGNQPQHF.